This TCR beta chain was documented in a study of OX40 agonist ivuxolimab in advanced cancers. Study-level results: It was also the case that some nonresponders had low normalized T-cell clonal expansion.

The repertoire was sequenced with immunoSEQ multiplex PCR; TCRdb's copy has only in-frame clones and lacks some. The sample has 30,000 to 35,000 clones; about 85% are singletons. On this clone: Its antigen is unknown.

The specimen was CD4+ or CD8+ T cells sorted from blood, collected in a trial of the OX40 agonist ivuxolimab. The receptor comes from an adult with an advanced solid tumor such as melanoma, head and neck, liver or kidney cancer.

The CDR3 DNA is TGTGCCAGGGGGAGGCAGGGGGACACAGATACGCAGTATTTT. This encodes CARGRQGDTDTQYF. This chain joins TRBV6-1 and TRBJ2-3; D is possibly TRBD1 (7 bases). Germline assignment: CDR1 MNHNS and CDR2 SASEGT. V shed 9 bases and J shed 2 bases, with 15 bases lying between them. CDR3 length: 14 residues.